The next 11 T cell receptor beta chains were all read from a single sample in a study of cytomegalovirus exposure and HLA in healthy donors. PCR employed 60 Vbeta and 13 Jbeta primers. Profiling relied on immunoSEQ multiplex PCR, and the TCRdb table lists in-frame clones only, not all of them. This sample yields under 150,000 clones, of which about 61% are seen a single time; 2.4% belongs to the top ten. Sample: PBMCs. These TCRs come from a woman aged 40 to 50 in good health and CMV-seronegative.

The CDR3 coding sequence is TGTGCCATCACTCCGGACAGGGGATCTGGAAACACCATATATTTT. This translates into CAITPDRGSGNTIYF. The chain joins TRBV10-3 to TRBJ1-3, with 9 bases fitting TRBD1. V dropped 7 bases and J dropped 1; count of bases not matched to a gene: 5. The CDR3 runs to 15 residues. Germline-derived CDR1 and CDR2 are ENHRY and SYGVKD.

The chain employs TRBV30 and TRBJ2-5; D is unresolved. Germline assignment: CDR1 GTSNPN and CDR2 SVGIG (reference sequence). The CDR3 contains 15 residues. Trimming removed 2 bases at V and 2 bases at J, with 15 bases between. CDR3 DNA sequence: TGTGCCTGGAGTCTCCCACGGAGCCTGCAAGAGACCCAGTACTTC. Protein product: CAWSLPRSLQETQYF. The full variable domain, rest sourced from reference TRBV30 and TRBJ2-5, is SQTIHQWPATLVQPVGSPLSLECTVEGTSNPNLYWYRQAAGRGLQLLFYSVGIGQISSEVPQNLSASRPQDRQFILSSKKLLLSDSGFYLCAWSLPRSLQETQYFGPGTRLLVL.

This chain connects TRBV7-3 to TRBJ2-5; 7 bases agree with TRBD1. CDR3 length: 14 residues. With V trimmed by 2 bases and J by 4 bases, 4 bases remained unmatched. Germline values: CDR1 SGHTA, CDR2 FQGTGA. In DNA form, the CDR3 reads TGTGCCAGCAGCTTAGGTGGGACAGTAGAGACCCAGTACTTC. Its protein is CASSLGGTVETQYF.

The CDR3 nucleotides read TGTGCCAGCAGCCCCCACTACGAGCAGTACTTC. Translated: CASSPHYEQYF. This chain joins TRBV6-6 and TRBJ2-7, with D unresolved. This CDR3 region has 11 residues. Deletions cut 6 bases from V and 3 bases from J, with 6 bases between. Germline V CDR1 and CDR2: MNHNY, SVGAGI (reference sequence).

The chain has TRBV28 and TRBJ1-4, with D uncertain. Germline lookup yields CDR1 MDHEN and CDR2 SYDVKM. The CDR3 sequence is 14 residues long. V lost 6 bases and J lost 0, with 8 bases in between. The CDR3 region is CASSPHPTNEKLFF. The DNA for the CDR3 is TGTGCCAGCAGCCCCCATCCAACTAATGAAAAACTGTTTTTT. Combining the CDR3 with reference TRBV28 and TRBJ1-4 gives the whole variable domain DVKVTQSSRYLVKRTGEKVFLECVQDMDHENMFWYRQDPGLGLRLIYFSYDVKMKEKGDIPEGYSVSREKKERFSLILESASTNQTSMYLCASSPHPTNEKLFFGSGTQLSVL.

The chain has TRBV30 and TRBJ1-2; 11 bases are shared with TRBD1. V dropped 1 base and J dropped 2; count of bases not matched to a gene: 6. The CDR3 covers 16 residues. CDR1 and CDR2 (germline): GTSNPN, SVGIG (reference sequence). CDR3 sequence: CAWSATDRGHNYGYTF. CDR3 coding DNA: TGTGCCTGGAGTGCCACGGACAGGGGGCACAACTATGGCTACACCTTC.

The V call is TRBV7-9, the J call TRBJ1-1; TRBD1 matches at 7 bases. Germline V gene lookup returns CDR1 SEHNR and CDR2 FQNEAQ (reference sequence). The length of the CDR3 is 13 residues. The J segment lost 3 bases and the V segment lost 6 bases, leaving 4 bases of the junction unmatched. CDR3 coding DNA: TGTGCCAGCAGGGGGGGACAGCACACTGAAGCTTTCTTT. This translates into CASRGGQHTEAFF.

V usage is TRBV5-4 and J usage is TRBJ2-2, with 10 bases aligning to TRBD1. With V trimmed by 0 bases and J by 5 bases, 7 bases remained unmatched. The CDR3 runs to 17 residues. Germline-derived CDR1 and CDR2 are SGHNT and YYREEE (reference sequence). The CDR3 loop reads CASSLGWTGGRTGELFF. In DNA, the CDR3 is TGTGCCAGCAGCTTGGGGTGGACAGGGGGTCGTACCGGGGAGCTGTTTTTT. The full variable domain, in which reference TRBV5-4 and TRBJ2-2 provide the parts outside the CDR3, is ETGVTQSPTHLIKTRGQQVTLRCSSQSGHNTVSWYQQALGQGPQFIFQYYREEENGRGNFPPRFSGLQFPNYSSELNVNALELDDSALYLCASSLGWTGGRTGELFFGEGSRLTVL.

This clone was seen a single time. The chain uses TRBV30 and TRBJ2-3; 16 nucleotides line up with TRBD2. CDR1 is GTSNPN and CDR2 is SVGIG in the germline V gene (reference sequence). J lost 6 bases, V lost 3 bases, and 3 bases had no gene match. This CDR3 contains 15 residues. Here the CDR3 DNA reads TGTGCCTGGAGCCCGGGACTAGCGGGGGGGGATACGCAGTATTTT. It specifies CAWSPGLAGGDTQYF.

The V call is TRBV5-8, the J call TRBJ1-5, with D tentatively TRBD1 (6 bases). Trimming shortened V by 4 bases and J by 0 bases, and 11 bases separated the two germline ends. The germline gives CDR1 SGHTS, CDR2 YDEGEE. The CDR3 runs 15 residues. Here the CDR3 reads CASSQGRISNQPQHF. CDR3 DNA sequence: TGTGCCAGCAGCCAGGGGCGAATTAGCAATCAGCCCCAGCATTTT.

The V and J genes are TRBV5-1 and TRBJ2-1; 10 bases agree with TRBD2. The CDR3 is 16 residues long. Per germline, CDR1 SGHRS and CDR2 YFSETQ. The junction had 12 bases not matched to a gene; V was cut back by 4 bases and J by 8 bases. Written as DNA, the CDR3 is TGCGCCAGCAGCGGCGGGACTAGCGTCTTGGGGGATGAGCAGTTCTTC. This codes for CASSGGTSVLGDEQFF.